These T cell receptor beta chains were read from a single sample in a study of blood T cell repertoires in COVID-19. Measured with immunoSEQ multiplex PCR; TCRdb has only the in-frame clones, and not every one. The sample has around 120,000 clones, around 90% seen once. Material for sequencing was peripheral blood. The source of these receptors is a man aged 60-69 years with COVID-19, enrolled during active disease. CDR3s leave out the opening cysteine and the closing phenylalanine or tryptophan. The size of a clone is reported for some rows only, either as once, few or many, or as a class for expanded clones.

V gene: TRBV30
clone size: .
CDR3 length: 13
CDR3 protein: AWSPLGAGSYEQY

V gene: TRBV7-2
clone size: .
CDR3 length: 12
CDR3 protein: ASSPDGAYNEQF

V gene: TRBV28
clone size: .
CDR3 length: 14
CDR3 protein: ASRTPTGGKGYGYT

V gene: TRBV19
clone size: .
CDR3 length: 12
CDR3 protein: ASSISGSSYEQY

V gene: TRBV7-9
clone size: .
CDR3 length: 13
CDR3 protein: ASSLASGSANEQF

V gene: TRBV5-1
clone size: .
CDR3 length: 12
CDR3 protein: ASSTSPGRTEAF

V gene: TRBV11-3
clone size: .
CDR3 length: 14
CDR3 protein: ASSLGAGTYTDTQY

V gene: TRBV28
clone size: .
CDR3 length: 15
CDR3 protein: ASSLGTGGSGGYEQY

V gene: TRBV18
clone size: .
CDR3 length: 13
CDR3 protein: ASSPAGTVGNTIY

V gene: TRBV7-3
clone size: .
CDR3 length: 12
CDR3 protein: ASSFQPGDTEAF

V gene: TRBV4-1
clone size: .
CDR3 length: 12
CDR3 protein: ASSQQGIGNEQF

V gene: TRBV3-1/TRBV3-2
clone size: once
CDR3 length: 10
CDR3 protein: ASRDKQETQY

V gene: TRBV7-9
clone size: .
CDR3 length: 11
CDR3 protein: ASSRDRYNEQF

V gene: TRBV7-9
clone size: .
CDR3 length: 11
CDR3 protein: ASSFQGRETQY

V gene: TRBV27
clone size: .
CDR3 length: 12
CDR3 protein: ASSSSSVSYGYT

V gene: TRBV2
clone size: .
CDR3 length: 13
CDR3 protein: ASGVGTASNQPQH

V gene: TRBV27
clone size: .
CDR3 length: 17
CDR3 protein: ASSPRLAGGPTSTDTQY

V gene: TRBV7-2
clone size: .
CDR3 length: 15
CDR3 protein: ASSLERGGEVGYGYT

V gene: TRBV2
clone size: .
CDR3 length: 11
CDR3 protein: ASSGGRDYTQY

V gene: TRBV5-1
clone size: .
CDR3 length: 14
CDR3 protein: ASSLEGQGGGETQY

V gene: TRBV7-2
clone size: .
CDR3 length: 12
CDR3 protein: ASSLGGQGYEQY

V gene: TRBV19
clone size: .
CDR3 length: 13
CDR3 protein: ASSPQQGVGYGYT

V gene: TRBV10-1
clone size: .
CDR3 length: 16
CDR3 protein: ASSIFGGAPERASPLH

V gene: TRBV2
clone size: .
CDR3 length: 13
CDR3 protein: ASSRTGGYTGELF

V gene: TRBV18
clone size: .
CDR3 length: 13
CDR3 protein: ASSPAGDWVETQY